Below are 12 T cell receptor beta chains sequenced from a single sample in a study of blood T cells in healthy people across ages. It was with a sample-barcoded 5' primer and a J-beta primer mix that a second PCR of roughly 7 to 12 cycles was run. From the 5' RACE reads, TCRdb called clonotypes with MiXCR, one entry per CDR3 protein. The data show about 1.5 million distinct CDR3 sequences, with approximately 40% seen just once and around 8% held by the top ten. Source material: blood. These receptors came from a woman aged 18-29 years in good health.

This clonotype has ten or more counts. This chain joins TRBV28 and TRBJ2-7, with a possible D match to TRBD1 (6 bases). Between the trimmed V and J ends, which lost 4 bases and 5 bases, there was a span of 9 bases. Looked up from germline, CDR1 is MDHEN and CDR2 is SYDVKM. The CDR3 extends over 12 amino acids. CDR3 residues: CASSSHRDEQYF. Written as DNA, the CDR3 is TGTGCCAGCAGTTCACACAGGGACGAGCAGTACTTC.

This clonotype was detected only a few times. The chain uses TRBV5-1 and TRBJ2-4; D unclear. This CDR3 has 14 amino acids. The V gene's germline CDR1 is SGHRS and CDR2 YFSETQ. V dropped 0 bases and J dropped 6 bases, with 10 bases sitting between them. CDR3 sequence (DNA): TGCGCCAGCAGCTTGGGGGCAGATCGAAACATTCAGTACTTC. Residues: CASSLGADRNIQYF.

This CDR3 is CASSFATVHQETQYF. CDR3 nucleotides: TGTGCCAGCAGCTTTGCGACAGTCCACCAAGAGACCCAGTACTTC. The J gene is TRBJ2-5, the V gene TRBV7-9; TRBD1 is a possible D gene (5 bases). Germline V gene lookup returns CDR1 SEHNR and CDR2 FQNEAQ (reference sequence). The CDR3 runs 15 residues. Between the trimmed V and J ends, which lost 3 bases and 0 bases, there was a span of 11 bases.

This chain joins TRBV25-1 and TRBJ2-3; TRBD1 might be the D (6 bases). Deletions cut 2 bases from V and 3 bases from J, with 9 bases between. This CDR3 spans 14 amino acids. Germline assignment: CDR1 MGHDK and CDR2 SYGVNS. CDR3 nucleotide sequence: TGTGCCAGCAGTGAACAGGGGTATACAGATACGCAGTATTTT. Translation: CASSEQGYTDTQYF. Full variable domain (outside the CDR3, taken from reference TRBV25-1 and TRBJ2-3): EADIYQTPRYLVIGTGKKITLECSQTMGHDKMYWYQQDPGMELHLIHYSYGVNSTEKGDLSSESTVSRIRTEHFPLTLESARPSHTSQYLCASSEQGYTDTQYFGPGTRLTVL.

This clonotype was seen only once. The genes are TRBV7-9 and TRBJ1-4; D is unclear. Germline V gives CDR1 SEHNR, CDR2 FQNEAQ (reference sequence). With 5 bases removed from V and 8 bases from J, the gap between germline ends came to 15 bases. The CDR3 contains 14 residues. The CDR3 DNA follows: TGTGCCAGCAGCGGACGGGAATATAAGGAAAAACTGTTTTTT. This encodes CASSGREYKEKLFF. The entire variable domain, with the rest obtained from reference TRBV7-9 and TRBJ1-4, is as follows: DTGVSQNPRHKITKRGQNVTFRCDPISEHNRLYWYRQTLGQGPEFLTYFQNEAQLEKSRLLSDRFSAERPKGSFSTLEIQRTEQGDSAMYLCASSGREYKEKLFFGSGTQLSVL.

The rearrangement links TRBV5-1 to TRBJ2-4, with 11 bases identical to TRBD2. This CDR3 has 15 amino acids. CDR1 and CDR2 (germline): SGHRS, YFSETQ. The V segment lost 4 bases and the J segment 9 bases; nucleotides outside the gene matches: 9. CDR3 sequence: CASSETSGIKGIQYF. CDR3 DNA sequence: TGCGCCAGCAGCGAGACTAGCGGGATAAAGGGCATTCAGTACTTC.

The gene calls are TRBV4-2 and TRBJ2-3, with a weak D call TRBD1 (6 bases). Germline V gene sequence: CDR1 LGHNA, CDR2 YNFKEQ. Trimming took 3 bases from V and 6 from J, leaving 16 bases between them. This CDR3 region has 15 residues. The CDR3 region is CASSQGAGGWDTQYF. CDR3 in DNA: TGTGCCAGCAGCCAGGGGGCAGGCGGGTGGGATACGCAGTATTTT.

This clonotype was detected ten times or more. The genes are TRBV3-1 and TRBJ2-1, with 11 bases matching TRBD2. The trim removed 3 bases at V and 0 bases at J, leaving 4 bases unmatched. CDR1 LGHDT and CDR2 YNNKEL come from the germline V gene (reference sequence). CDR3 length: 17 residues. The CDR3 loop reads CASSHLAGGYSYNEQFF. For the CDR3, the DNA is TGTGCCAGCAGCCACCTAGCGGGGGGTTACTCCTACAATGAGCAGTTCTTC.

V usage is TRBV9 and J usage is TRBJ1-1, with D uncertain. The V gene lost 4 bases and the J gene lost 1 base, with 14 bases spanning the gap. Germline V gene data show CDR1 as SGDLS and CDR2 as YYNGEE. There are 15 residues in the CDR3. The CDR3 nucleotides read TGTGCCAGCAGCCTCCCGCCGGGCCCGAACACTGAAGCTTTCTTT. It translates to CASSLPPGPNTEAFF.

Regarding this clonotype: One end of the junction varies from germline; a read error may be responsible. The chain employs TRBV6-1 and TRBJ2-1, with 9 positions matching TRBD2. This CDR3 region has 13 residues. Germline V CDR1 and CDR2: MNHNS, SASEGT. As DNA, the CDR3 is TGTGTCAGCACGAGACTAGCGGACAATGAGCAGTTCTTC. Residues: CVSTRLADNEQFF.

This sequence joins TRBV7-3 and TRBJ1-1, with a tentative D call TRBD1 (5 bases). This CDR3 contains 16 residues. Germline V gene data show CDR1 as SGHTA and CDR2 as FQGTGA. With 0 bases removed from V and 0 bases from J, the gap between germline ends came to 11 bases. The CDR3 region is CASSLTQGGVNTEAFF. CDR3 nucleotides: TGTGCCAGCAGCTTAACGCAGGGAGGGGTGAACACTGAAGCTTTCTTT.

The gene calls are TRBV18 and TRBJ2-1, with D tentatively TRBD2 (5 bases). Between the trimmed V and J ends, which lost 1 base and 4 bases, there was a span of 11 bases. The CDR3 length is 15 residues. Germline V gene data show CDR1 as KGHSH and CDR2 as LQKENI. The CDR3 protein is CASSPRSVEYNEQFF. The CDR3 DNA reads TGTGCCAGCTCACCACGTAGCGTGGAATACAATGAGCAGTTCTTC.